This TCR beta chain was captured by sequencing in a study of blood T cell repertoires in COVID-19. Overall study context: Samples taken during acute and convalescent COVID-19 were collected in the United States, Italy and Spain. Sources were T cells, B-cell-depleted T cells, or PBMCs; the material itself was cDNA or gDNA.

Per the authors' pipeline: By means of reference gene primer amplification, nucleated cell counts were estimated. This table comes from immunoSEQ multiplex PCR, and its TCRdb copy is limited to in-frame clones, with some not included. V and J calls and clone size are given by that table; D and trimming were obtained from the DNA. The table has approximately 54,000 clones, approximately 87% seen once. This clone appeared a single time. Trimming at V came to 5 bases and at J to 2 bases, leaving 2 bases not matched to a gene. Germline CDR1 GTSNPN, CDR2 SVGIG (reference sequence). The CDR3 has 12 residues.

This chain joins TRBV30 and TRBJ1-2; 7 nucleotides line up with TRBD1. The sample taken for sequencing was peripheral blood. The receptor comes from a man aged 50 to 60 with acute or convalescent COVID-19. CDR3 loop: CAWSTGNYGYTF. DNA of the CDR3: TGTGCCTGGTCGACAGGGAACTATGGCTACACCTTC.